These T cell receptor beta chains were read from a single sample in a study of T cells in narcolepsy. Clones were read by immunoSEQ multiplex PCR, and TCRdb kept only the in-frame ones, dropping some. The repertoire holds tens of thousands of clones, with 75% to 90% as singletons. Input material: memory (CD45RA-) CD4+ T cells from blood. All receptors derive from a human donor in good health. Both conserved end residues are part of each CDR3. D genes are given only for firm matches. Only part of the rows carry a size: once, few, many, or a class if the clone is expanded.

clone_size: NA; j_call: TRBJ2-7; d_call: NA; v_call: TRBV7-2; cdr3_nt: TGTGCCAGCAGCTTAAGCGACGACAGTAGCTCCTACGAGCAGTACTTC; cdr3_aa: CASSLSDDSSSYEQYF
clone_size: NA; j_call: TRBJ2-7; d_call: TRBD1; v_call: TRBV28; cdr3_nt: TGTGCCAGCAGTTTATTTAGGGTCAGGGGGTACGAGCAGTACTTC; cdr3_aa: CASSLFRVRGYEQYF
clone_size: NA; j_call: TRBJ2-1; d_call: TRBD2; v_call: TRBV4-2; cdr3_nt: TGTGCCAGCAGCCAAGATCTAGCGGGCCGTAATGAGCAGTTCTTC; cdr3_aa: CASSQDLAGRNEQFF
clone_size: NA; j_call: TRBJ1-2; d_call: TRBD1; v_call: TRBV4-3; cdr3_nt: TGCGCCAGCAGCCAAGACCTGGGGACAGGGATTAACTATGGCTACACCTTC; cdr3_aa: CASSQDLGTGINYGYTF
clone_size: NA; j_call: TRBJ2-7; d_call: NA; v_call: TRBV7-2; cdr3_nt: TGTGCCAGCAGCCGCCAGGGCCCTCTAGGGGAGCAGTACTTC; cdr3_aa: CASSRQGPLGEQYF
clone_size: NA; j_call: TRBJ1-2; d_call: NA; v_call: TRBV7-2; cdr3_nt: TGTGCCAGCAGCCGAAATATCGGGTCCAGGGACTATGGCTACACCTTC; cdr3_aa: CASSRNIGSRDYGYTF
clone_size: NA; j_call: TRBJ2-7; d_call: NA; v_call: TRBV11-1; cdr3_nt: TGTGCCAGCAGCCTGGGTCCTCCAAGAGGCTACGAGCAGTACTTC; cdr3_aa: CASSLGPPRGYEQYF
clone_size: NA; j_call: TRBJ2-7; d_call: NA; v_call: TRBV5-1; cdr3_nt: TGCGCCAGCAGCTCGAAGATCTCCTCCTACGAGCAGTACTTC; cdr3_aa: CASSSKISSYEQYF
clone_size: few; j_call: TRBJ1-1; d_call: NA; v_call: TRBV19; cdr3_nt: TGTGCCACCAGGAGCCGGCGGGGGAACACTGAAGCTTTCTTT; cdr3_aa: CATRSRRGNTEAFF
clone_size: few; j_call: TRBJ1-5; d_call: NA; v_call: TRBV7-2; cdr3_nt: TGTGCCAGCAGCCCACAGTTAAATCAGCCCCAGCATTTT; cdr3_aa: CASSPQLNQPQHF
clone_size: once; j_call: TRBJ2-7; d_call: TRBD2; v_call: TRBV18; cdr3_nt: TGTGCCAGCTCACCATGGGGTAGCGGGGGGCGTCAGTACTTC; cdr3_aa: CASSPWGSGGRQYF
clone_size: NA; j_call: TRBJ1-2; d_call: NA; v_call: TRBV10-3; cdr3_nt: TGTGCCATCAGTGAGTGGGCAGGAAGCGACACCTTC; cdr3_aa: CAISEWAGSDTF
clone_size: NA; j_call: TRBJ1-4; d_call: NA; v_call: TRBV10-2; cdr3_nt: TGCGCCAGCAGTAACTCAATGGAAAAACTGTTTTTT; cdr3_aa: CASSNSMEKLFF
clone_size: NA; j_call: TRBJ2-5; d_call: NA; v_call: TRBV19; cdr3_nt: TGTGCCAGTAGTATTCCCGGGTCAGGGGACCAGTACTTC; cdr3_aa: CASSIPGSGDQYF
clone_size: NA; j_call: TRBJ2-5; d_call: TRBD1; v_call: TRBV5-8; cdr3_nt: TGTGCCAGCAGCTTGGGACAGGGGTACGAGACCCAGTACTTC; cdr3_aa: CASSLGQGYETQYF
clone_size: once; j_call: TRBJ2-2; d_call: NA; v_call: TRBV5-1; cdr3_nt: TGCGCCAGCAGCTCAGGGCCCACCGGGGAGCTGTTTTTT; cdr3_aa: CASSSGPTGELFF
clone_size: few; j_call: TRBJ2-3; d_call: TRBD2; v_call: TRBV6-6; cdr3_nt: TGTGCCAGCAGGACCGCGGGAGTCGGAACAGATACGCAGTATTTT; cdr3_aa: CASRTAGVGTDTQYF
clone_size: NA; j_call: TRBJ2-3; d_call: TRBD2; v_call: TRBV27; cdr3_nt: TGTGCCAGCAGTTTAAGTCTAGCGGCAGATACGCAGTATTTT; cdr3_aa: CASSLSLAADTQYF
clone_size: NA; j_call: TRBJ2-6; d_call: NA; v_call: TRBV13; cdr3_nt: TGTGCCACCCGGGGGTTATCTGGGGCCAACGTCCTGACTTTC; cdr3_aa: CATRGLSGANVLTF
clone_size: NA; j_call: TRBJ2-7; d_call: NA; v_call: TRBV7-2; cdr3_nt: TGTGCCAGCAGCCGCGTAGGCTACTCGACCTACGAGCAGTACTTC; cdr3_aa: CASSRVGYSTYEQYF
clone_size: NA; j_call: TRBJ2-1; d_call: TRBD2; v_call: TRBV7-3; cdr3_nt: TGTGCCAGCAGCTTAGGCGGGAGTATCCCCAATGAGCAGTTCTTC; cdr3_aa: CASSLGGSIPNEQFF
clone_size: NA; j_call: TRBJ1-5; d_call: TRBD1; v_call: TRBV5-1; cdr3_nt: TGCGCCAGCAGCCCGGGACAGGCCCCCAATCAGCCCCAGCATTTT; cdr3_aa: CASSPGQAPNQPQHF
clone_size: NA; j_call: TRBJ2-3; d_call: NA; v_call: TRBV7-2; cdr3_nt: TGTGCCAGCAGCACCAGACAGGTCACAGATACGCAGTATTTT; cdr3_aa: CASSTRQVTDTQYF
clone_size: NA; j_call: TRBJ2-7; d_call: NA; v_call: TRBV19; cdr3_nt: TGTGCCAGTAGTAAAGTTCGGGTGACAAGGACCTACGAGCAGTACTTC; cdr3_aa: CASSKVRVTRTYEQYF
clone_size: NA; j_call: TRBJ2-7; d_call: NA; v_call: TRBV27; cdr3_nt: TGTGCCAGCAGTTTAAAATCGGGTGACTACGAGCAGTACTTC; cdr3_aa: CASSLKSGDYEQYF
clone_size: NA; j_call: TRBJ2-3; d_call: NA; v_call: TRBV5-1; cdr3_nt: TGCGCCAGCAGCTTGGAGGGGCGGGCAGATACGCAGTATTTT; cdr3_aa: CASSLEGRADTQYF
clone_size: NA; j_call: TRBJ1-4; d_call: NA; v_call: TRBV5-4; cdr3_nt: TGTGCCAGCAGCTTGCGGACCAATGAAAAACTGTTTTTT; cdr3_aa: CASSLRTNEKLFF
clone_size: NA; j_call: TRBJ2-3; d_call: TRBD2; v_call: TRBV9; cdr3_nt: TGTGCCAGCAGCGTAGCGATTAGCGGGAGGATTGGGACCCTCACAGATACGCAGTATTTT; cdr3_aa: CASSVAISGRIGTLTDTQYF
clone_size: NA; j_call: TRBJ1-2; d_call: NA; v_call: TRBV10-3; cdr3_nt: TGTGCCTTCGCACTCTCCAGGGAAGGGAGCTACACCTTC; cdr3_aa: CAFALSREGSYTF
clone_size: NA; j_call: TRBJ2-7; d_call: NA; v_call: TRBV12-2; cdr3_nt: TGTGCAAGTCGCCCCAGGGGCGGGTCCTACGAGCAGTACTTC; cdr3_aa: CASRPRGGSYEQYF
clone_size: NA; j_call: TRBJ2-3; d_call: NA; v_call: TRBV15; cdr3_nt: TGTGCCACCAGCAGAGATCTGGCGGCTACTCGCACAGATACGCAGTATTTT; cdr3_aa: CATSRDLAATRTDTQYF
clone_size: NA; j_call: TRBJ2-1; d_call: NA; v_call: TRBV9; cdr3_nt: TGTGCCAGCAGCGCCCGGGGAGCGGGCAATGAGCAGTTCTTC; cdr3_aa: CASSARGAGNEQFF
clone_size: NA; j_call: TRBJ1-5; d_call: NA; v_call: TRBV28; cdr3_nt: TGTGCCAGCAGAGCTCAGGGCAGCAATCAGCCCCAGCATTTT; cdr3_aa: CASRAQGSNQPQHF
clone_size: once; j_call: TRBJ2-3; d_call: NA; v_call: TRBV28; cdr3_nt: TGTGCCAGCAGTTACGGACGGCCCAGCTCAGATACGCAGTATTTT; cdr3_aa: CASSYGRPSSDTQYF
clone_size: once; j_call: TRBJ2-1; d_call: NA; v_call: TRBV9; cdr3_nt: TGTGCCAGCAGCGTGGGAAGTTTCCTCTCCAATGAGCAGTTCTTC; cdr3_aa: CASSVGSFLSNEQFF
clone_size: NA; j_call: TRBJ2-1; d_call: NA; v_call: TRBV4-2; cdr3_nt: TGTGCCAGCAGCCAAGACGCCCCCGGGTCCTTTCACAATGAGCAGTTCTTC; cdr3_aa: CASSQDAPGSFHNEQFF
clone_size: NA; j_call: TRBJ2-5; d_call: NA; v_call: TRBV7-9; cdr3_nt: TGTGCCAGCAGCTTAGCGGAGGGTGCGGAGACCCAGTACTTC; cdr3_aa: CASSLAEGAETQYF
clone_size: NA; j_call: TRBJ2-3; d_call: NA; v_call: TRBV7-3; cdr3_nt: TGTGCCAGCAGCTTAACAGGGGTAGATACGCAGTATTTT; cdr3_aa: CASSLTGVDTQYF
clone_size: NA; j_call: TRBJ1-2; d_call: NA; v_call: TRBV11-2; cdr3_nt: TGTGCCAGCAGCTCACGGCTTACAGGTTTTTACTATGGCTACACCTTC; cdr3_aa: CASSSRLTGFYYGYTF
clone_size: once; j_call: TRBJ2-7; d_call: TRBD1; v_call: TRBV5-1; cdr3_nt: TGCGCCAGCAGCTTGTCTATAACAGGGGGCGTTTACGAGCAGTACTTC; cdr3_aa: CASSLSITGGVYEQYF
clone_size: NA; j_call: TRBJ1-6; d_call: NA; v_call: TRBV5-6; cdr3_nt: TGTGCCAGCAGCTTGCCCGACGGCCGCTATAATTCACCCCTCCACTTT; cdr3_aa: CASSLPDGRYNSPLHF
clone_size: NA; j_call: TRBJ2-5; d_call: TRBD2; v_call: TRBV7-2; cdr3_nt: TGTGCCAGCAGCTCGCTAGCGGGGGGGCAGGGGACCCAGTACTTC; cdr3_aa: CASSSLAGGQGTQYF
clone_size: NA; j_call: TRBJ1-2; d_call: TRBD1; v_call: TRBV6-5; cdr3_nt: TGTGCCAGCAAAATAACAGGGGAAGGTTATGGCTACACCTTC; cdr3_aa: CASKITGEGYGYTF
clone_size: NA; j_call: TRBJ2-1; d_call: TRBD2; v_call: TRBV7-3; cdr3_nt: TGTGCCAGCAGCCCTAGCGGGGGGGGACCCCTGATTGAGCAGTTCTTC; cdr3_aa: CASSPSGGGPLIEQFF
clone_size: NA; j_call: TRBJ2-3; d_call: TRBD2; v_call: TRBV2; cdr3_nt: TGTGCCAGCAGTGAGGCGAGACTAGCGGGGGGGCGAAGCACAGATACGCAGTATTTT; cdr3_aa: CASSEARLAGGRSTDTQYF
clone_size: NA; j_call: TRBJ2-7; d_call: NA; v_call: TRBV11-2; cdr3_nt: TGTGCCAGCAGCTTAGTAGGGACTTACTACGAGCAGTACTTC; cdr3_aa: CASSLVGTYYEQYF
clone_size: once; j_call: TRBJ2-7; d_call: TRBD1; v_call: TRBV7-2; cdr3_nt: TGTGCCAGCAGCTTAGGGGGACAGGTCTACGAGCAGTACTTC; cdr3_aa: CASSLGGQVYEQYF
clone_size: NA; j_call: TRBJ2-2; d_call: TRBD2; v_call: TRBV10-1; cdr3_nt: TGCGCCAGCAGGGGACTATCGAACACCGGGGAGCTGTTTTTT; cdr3_aa: CASRGLSNTGELFF
clone_size: NA; j_call: TRBJ2-7; d_call: NA; v_call: TRBV5-1; cdr3_nt: TGCGCCAGCAGGCAGGTACCCTACGAGCAGTACTTC; cdr3_aa: CASRQVPYEQYF
clone_size: NA; j_call: TRBJ2-7; d_call: NA; v_call: TRBV5-1; cdr3_nt: TGCGCCAGCAGCTTGGTGGACGCCCGGCCGGAGCAGTACTTC; cdr3_aa: CASSLVDARPEQYF
clone_size: NA; j_call: TRBJ2-5; d_call: TRBD2; v_call: TRBV2; cdr3_nt: TGTGCCAGCAGTGCAGGGACTAGCGGGAGGTATGAGACCCAGTACTTC; cdr3_aa: CASSAGTSGRYETQYF
clone_size: NA; j_call: TRBJ2-3; d_call: TRBD2; v_call: TRBV9; cdr3_nt: TGTGCCAGCAGCCAGCCCCCGGGAGGTAGCGGGAGAGTGGGCACAGATACGCAGTATTTT; cdr3_aa: CASSQPPGGSGRVGTDTQYF
clone_size: NA; j_call: TRBJ2-7; d_call: NA; v_call: TRBV28; cdr3_nt: TGTGCCAGCAGTTTCCAGGCCTACGAGCAGTACTTC; cdr3_aa: CASSFQAYEQYF
clone_size: NA; j_call: TRBJ2-7; d_call: TRBD1; v_call: TRBV7-9; cdr3_nt: TGTGCCAGCAGCAGGACAGGGGCCTACGAGCAGTACTTC; cdr3_aa: CASSRTGAYEQYF
clone_size: once; j_call: TRBJ2-5; d_call: TRBD2; v_call: TRBV9; cdr3_nt: TGTGCCAGCAGCTTATTTCGGACTAGCGCCCAAGAGACCCAGTACTTC; cdr3_aa: CASSLFRTSAQETQYF
clone_size: NA; j_call: TRBJ2-3; d_call: NA; v_call: TRBV27; cdr3_nt: TGTGCCAGCAGTTTTGGAGGAACGGCCACAGATACGCAGTATTTT; cdr3_aa: CASSFGGTATDTQYF